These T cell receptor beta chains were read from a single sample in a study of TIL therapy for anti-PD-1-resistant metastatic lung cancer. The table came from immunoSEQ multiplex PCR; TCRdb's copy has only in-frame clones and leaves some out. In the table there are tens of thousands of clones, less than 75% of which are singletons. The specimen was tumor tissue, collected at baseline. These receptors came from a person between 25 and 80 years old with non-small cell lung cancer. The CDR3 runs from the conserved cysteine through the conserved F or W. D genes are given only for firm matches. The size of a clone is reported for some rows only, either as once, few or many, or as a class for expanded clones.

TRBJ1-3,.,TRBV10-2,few,CASSELQPHSGNTIYF,TGCGCCAGCAGTGAGCTGCAGCCGCACTCTGGAAACACCATATATTTT
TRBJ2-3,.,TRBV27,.,CASSSTQYPTDTQYF,TGTGCCAGCAGTTCAACCCAATACCCCACAGATACGCAGTATTTT
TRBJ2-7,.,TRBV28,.,CASSALRGDPYEQYF,TGTGCCAGCAGTGCACTGAGGGGGGACCCCTACGAGCAGTACTTC
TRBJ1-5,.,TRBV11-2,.,CASSLEGDPNQPQHF,TGTGCCAGCAGCTTAGAGGGGGATCCCAATCAGCCCCAGCATTTT
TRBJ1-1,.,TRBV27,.,CASSLRGQGPTFF,TGTGCCAGCAGTTTACGTGGGCAGGGTCCGACTTTCTTT
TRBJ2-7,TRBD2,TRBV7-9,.,CASSTSGRNYEQYF,TGTGCCAGCAGCACTAGCGGGAGAAACTACGAGCAGTACTTC
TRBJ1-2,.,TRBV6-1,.,CASSEPSENLGYTF,TGTGCCAGCAGTGAACCATCGGAGAATCTTGGCTACACCTTC
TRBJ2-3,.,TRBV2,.,CASIGTTDTQYF,TGTGCCAGCATCGGAACGACAGATACGCAGTATTTT
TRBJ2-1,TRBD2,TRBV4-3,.,CASSQAKLAPEQFF,TGCGCCAGCAGCCAAGCCAAACTAGCGCCTGAGCAGTTCTTC
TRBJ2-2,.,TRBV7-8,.,CASSPWEGSDTGELFF,TGTGCCAGCAGTCCCTGGGAAGGCTCGGACACCGGGGAGCTGTTTTTT
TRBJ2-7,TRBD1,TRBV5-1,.,CASSAGQGAYEQYF,TGCGCCAGCAGCGCGGGACAGGGGGCCTACGAGCAGTACTTC
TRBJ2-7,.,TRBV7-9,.,CASSSGLVESYSYEQYF,TGTGCCAGCAGCTCCGGGCTAGTGGAATCCTACTCCTACGAGCAGTACTTC
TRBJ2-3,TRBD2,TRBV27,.,CASSKLAGGLTSTDTQYF,TGTGCCAGTTCGAAGCTAGCGGGGGGGCTAACTAGCACAGATACGCAGTATTTT
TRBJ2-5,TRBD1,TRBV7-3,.,CASSHGDRGNQETQYF,TGTGCCAGCAGTCATGGGGACAGGGGAAACCAAGAGACCCAGTACTTC
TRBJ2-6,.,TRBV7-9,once,CASSPGRLSGANVLTF,TGTGCCAGCAGCCCAGGACGGCTCTCTGGGGCCAACGTCCTGACTTTC
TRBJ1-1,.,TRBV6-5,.,CASSYSIAVMNTEAFF,TGTGCCAGCAGTTACTCGATAGCCGTCATGAACACTGAAGCTTTCTTT
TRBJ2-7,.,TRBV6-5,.,CASSPWAPSHEQYF,TGTGCCAGCAGCCCCTGGGCCCCCAGCCACGAGCAGTACTTC
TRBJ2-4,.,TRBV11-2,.,CASSPHGDPKGDIQYF,TGTGCCAGCAGCCCCCACGGGGATCCAAAGGGGGACATTCAGTACTTC
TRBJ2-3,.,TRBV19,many,CASSLTANVDTQYF,TGTGCCAGTAGTCTTACCGCCAATGTGGATACGCAGTATTTT
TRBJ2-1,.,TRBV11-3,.,CASSLDVGIYNEQFF,TGTGCCAGCAGCTTAGACGTCGGGATCTACAATGAGCAGTTCTTC
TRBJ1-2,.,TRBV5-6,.,CASSLGLETFYGYTF,TGTGCCAGCAGCTTGGGCCTGGAGACATTCTATGGCTACACCTTC
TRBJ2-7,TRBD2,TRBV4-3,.,CASSQDSALAGAEQYF,TGCGCCAGCAGCCAAGATTCCGCACTAGCGGGAGCCGAGCAGTACTTC
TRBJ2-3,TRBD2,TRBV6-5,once,CASRPAGRNTDTQYF,TGTGCCAGCAGGCCAGCGGGAAGGAACACAGATACGCAGTATTTT
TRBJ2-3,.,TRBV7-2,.,CASSLEIADTQYF,TGTGCCAGCAGCTTAGAAATCGCAGATACGCAGTATTTT
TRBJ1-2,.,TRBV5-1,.,CASSLVRDPDGYTF,TGCGCCAGCAGCTTGGTTCGGGACCCTGATGGCTACACCTTC
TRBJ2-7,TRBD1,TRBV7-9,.,CASRSPGQGNYEQYF,TGTGCCAGCAGATCCCCGGGACAGGGAAACTACGAGCAGTACTTC